This paragraph reports one TCR beta chain. Its antigen is still unknown. There are no base qualities to consult, and no much larger clone falls within one base. The germline V gene yields SGHTA for CDR1 and FQGNSA for CDR2. The CDR3 holds 15 amino acids from the cysteine to the phenylalanine. Only the CDR3 region is kept as DNA, spanning 45 bases read in frame from base 1. V gives up 3 bases and J gives up 2 bases, and the segment between their germline ends measures 11 bases. The donors were healthy, HIV-negative adults with no recently reported acute infections or vaccinations. All donors were Caucasian adults living in Nashville, Tennessee, USA. CD4+ T cells were enriched through magnetic negative selection, after which naive cells were positively selected on CD45RA and the remaining negative fraction served as the memory subset. Blood was collected by leukapheresis, and PBMCs were isolated by Ficoll-Histopaque density gradient centrifugation and then cryopreserved in liquid nitrogen vapor phase. Analytical flow cytometry was used to check the purity and quantity of each magnetically sorted T cell population. From each sorted fraction, genomic DNA was isolated and quantified by UV absorbance on a Nanodrop 2000c.

Using the deep immunoSEQ assay, TCR CDR3 regions were amplified from genomic DNA by multiplex PCR. Extracted genomic DNA from each cell subset was distributed evenly across all wells of several immunoSEQ 96-well plates, and each plate was treated as a replicate. For sorted subsets, about 200 ng genomic DNA, equal to some 30,000 T cell genomes, was loaded into each replicate PCR. The purified libraries were quantified using a Qubit 3.0 fluorometer, sized with a Bioanalyzer 2100, and then quantified again using the KAPA Library Quantification kit. Each immunoSEQ 96-well plate was sequenced on its own single-read 150-cycle Illumina NextSeq 550 flow cell. On the study's bioinformatics: Because the immunoSEQ output included only junctional sequences and no quality scores, the filtering could not be the same as the filtering used for full-length reads. Sequences were annotated with PyIR, a Python wrapper for IgBLAST v1.9, using IMGT germline references to assign V/J genes and CDR3. Reads were filtered out if the reads had weak V/J assignments (E-value above 1e-6), no CDR3, stop codons, out-of-frame junctions, or ambiguous translated residues. V3J clonotypes were defined by identical inferred V gene, J gene, and CDR3 amino acid sequence. Percentage overlap between repertoires was computed as shared unique clonotypes divided by the size of the smaller repertoire. RTK rarefaction, the Chao1 estimator, and Recon v2.1 estimates of unobserved clonotypes were used to assess repertoire richness. OLGA was used to compute generation probabilities for all TCRbeta clonotypes that the gDNA method yielded from a few donors. Imported from immuneACCESS, the table was reduced by TCRdb to in-frame sequences with V and J called. These copies leave out some clones; in studies compared against another copy, an unresolved V gene accounts for under half, and the cause of the remainder is not known. V and J calls plus clone size are reproduced from that table; the DNA served to infer D and trimming. This sample is represented by about 2.4 million clones; 93% of them were singletons. About 0.34% of the sample rests with the top ten.

The sample is drawn from a study of shared clonotypes between healthy human individuals (dated by TCRdb to between 2020 and 2021). In the study overall: Two women and a few men aged 18 to 49 years were included in the cohort. Per donor, three plates each were used for CD4 naive and CD4 memory, two for CD8 naive, and one for CD8 memory. Blood TCR repertoires of about 5 healthy adults were deeply sequenced to estimate repertoire size and the extent of clonotype sharing between individuals. Libraries were prepared and TCR repertoires were sequenced by different laboratories using diverse techniques, in order to increase sequencing depth and limit assay-specific biases. Per donor, leukapheresis produced somewhere between about 0.94 and 9 billion PBMCs.

Results the study describes overall, beyond this receptor: The genetic and exposure-history diversity represented was limited by the small number of donors. Rarefaction of sorted-subset datasets indicated incomplete sequencing despite the large sequencing depth. When several donors were compared, the shared fraction of clonotypes was around 5% for naive CD4, roughly 3.4% for naive CD8, 2% to 2.5% for memory CD4, and 0.4% for memory CD8. Larger estimated clonotype richness was generally found for naive subsets than for memory subsets. Compared with non-shared clonotypes, clonotypes shared by all four sorted-subset donors had higher generation probabilities. Based on pairwise subsampling, the degree of clonotype sharing among donors was expected to be affected by sequencing depth. Sampling was restricted to blood, and TCR repertoires in tissues likely differ from the TCR repertoires found in blood.

The sequenced sample was naive CD4+ T cells from PBMCs. According to the study, the label for this sample's cell subset or site signals: CD45RA+ positively selected. The rearrangement combines TRBV7-2 with TRBJ2-1, with no confidently assigned D gene. This TCR was recovered from a man aged 18 to 29 in good health. Some clones in this sample may be carry-over from other donors' samples. The CDR3 sequence is CASSFLLAAYNEQFF. The DNA reads TGTGCCAGCAGCTTCCTCCTTGCGGCCTACAATGAGCAGTTCTTC.